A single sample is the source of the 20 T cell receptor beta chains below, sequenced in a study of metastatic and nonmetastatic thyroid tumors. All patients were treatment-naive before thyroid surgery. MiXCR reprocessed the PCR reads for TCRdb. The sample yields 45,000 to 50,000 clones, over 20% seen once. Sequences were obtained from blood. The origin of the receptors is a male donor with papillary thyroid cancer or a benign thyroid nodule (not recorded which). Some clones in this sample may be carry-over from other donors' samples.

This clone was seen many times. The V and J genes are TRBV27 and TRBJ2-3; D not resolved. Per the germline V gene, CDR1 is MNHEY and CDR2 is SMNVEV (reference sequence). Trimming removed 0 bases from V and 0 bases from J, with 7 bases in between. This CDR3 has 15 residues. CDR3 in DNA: TGTGCCAGCAGTTTATCGGTTTCTAGCACAGATACGCAGTATTTT. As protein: CASSLSVSSTDTQYF.

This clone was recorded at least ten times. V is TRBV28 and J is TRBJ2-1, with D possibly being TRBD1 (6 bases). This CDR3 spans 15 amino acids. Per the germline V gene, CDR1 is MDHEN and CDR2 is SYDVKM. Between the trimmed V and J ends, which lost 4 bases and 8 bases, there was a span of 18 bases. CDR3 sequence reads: CASSSRLRGFDEQFF. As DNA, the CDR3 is TGTGCCAGCAGTTCTAGGCTGAGGGGGTTCGATGAGCAGTTCTTC.

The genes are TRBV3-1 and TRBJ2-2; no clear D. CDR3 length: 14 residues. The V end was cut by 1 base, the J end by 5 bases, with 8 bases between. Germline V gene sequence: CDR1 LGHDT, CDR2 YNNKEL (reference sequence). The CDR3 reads CASSQGSGTGELFF. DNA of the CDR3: TGTGCCAGCAGCCAAGGCTCCGGGACCGGGGAGCTGTTTTTT.

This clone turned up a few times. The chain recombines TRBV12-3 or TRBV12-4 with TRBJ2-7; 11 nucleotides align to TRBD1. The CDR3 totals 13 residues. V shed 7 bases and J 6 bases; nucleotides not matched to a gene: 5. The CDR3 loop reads CASIGTGGPEQYF. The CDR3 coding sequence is TGTGCCAGCATAGGGACAGGGGGTCCCGAGCAGTACTTC.

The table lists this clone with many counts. The CDR3 DNA reads as TGTGCCATCAGTTGGACAGGGGGCAATCAGCCCCAGCATTTT. Its protein is CAISWTGGNQPQHF. The chain uses TRBV10-3 and TRBJ1-5; TRBD1 matches 9 bases. V was clipped by 5 bases and J by 2 bases; unmatched bases: 1. The germline CDR1 and CDR2 sequences are ENHRY and SYGVKD. The CDR3 sequence is 14 residues long.

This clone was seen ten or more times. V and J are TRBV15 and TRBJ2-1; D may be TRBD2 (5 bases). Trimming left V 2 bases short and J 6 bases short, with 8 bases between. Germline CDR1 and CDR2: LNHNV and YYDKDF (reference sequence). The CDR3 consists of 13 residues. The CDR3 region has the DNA TGTGCCACCAGCAGAACTAGTTCCAATGAGCAGTTCTTC. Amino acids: CATSRTSSNEQFF.

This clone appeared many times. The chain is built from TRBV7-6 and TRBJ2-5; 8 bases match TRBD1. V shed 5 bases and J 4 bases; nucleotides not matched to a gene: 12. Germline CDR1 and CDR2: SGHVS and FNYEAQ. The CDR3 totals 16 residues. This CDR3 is CASSILQGARGETQYF. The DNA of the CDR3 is TGTGCCAGCAGCATCCTGCAGGGGGCGAGAGGAGAGACCCAGTACTTC.

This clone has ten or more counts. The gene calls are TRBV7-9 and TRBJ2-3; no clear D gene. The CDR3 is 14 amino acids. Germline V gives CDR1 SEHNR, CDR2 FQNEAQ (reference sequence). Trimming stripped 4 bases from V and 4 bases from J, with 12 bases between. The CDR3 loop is CASSSYPSPDTQYF. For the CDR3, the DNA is TGTGCCAGCAGCTCCTATCCGTCCCCAGATACGCAGTATTTT.

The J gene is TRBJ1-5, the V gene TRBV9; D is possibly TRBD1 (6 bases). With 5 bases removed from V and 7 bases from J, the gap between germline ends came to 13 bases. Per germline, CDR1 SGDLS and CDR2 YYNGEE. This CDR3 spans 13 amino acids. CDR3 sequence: CASSRGGLQPQHF. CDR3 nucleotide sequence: TGTGCCAGCAGTCGAGGGGGTTTGCAGCCCCAGCATTTT.

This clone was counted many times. The CDR3 DNA is TGTGCCAGCAGTTTAACCGGGACTAACACCTACGAGCAGTACTTC. It yields the protein CASSLTGTNTYEQYF. The chain carries TRBV28 and TRBJ2-7, with 7 positions matching TRBD2. Germline CDR1 and CDR2: MDHEN and SYDVKM. V shed 2 bases, J shed 2 bases, and the junction held 6 bases outside the gene matches. This CDR3 is built from 15 residues.

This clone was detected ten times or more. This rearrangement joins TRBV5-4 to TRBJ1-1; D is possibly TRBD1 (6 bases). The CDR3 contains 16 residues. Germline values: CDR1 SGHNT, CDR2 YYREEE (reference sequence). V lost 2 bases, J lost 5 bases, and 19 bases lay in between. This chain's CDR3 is CASSFFVSEGGTEAFF. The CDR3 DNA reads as TGTGCCAGCAGCTTTTTTGTCTCGGAGGGGGGAACTGAAGCTTTCTTT.

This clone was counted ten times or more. DNA for the CDR3: TGTGCCAGCAGCTTAAGGCTAGCGGGGGCCACAGATACGCAGTATTTT. Amino acid sequence: CASSLRLAGATDTQYF. The genes are TRBV7-2 and TRBJ2-3, with 10 bases fitting TRBD2. This CDR3 is 16 amino acids long. Trimming removed 2 bases from V and 2 bases from J; junction bases left unmatched: 4. The germline V gene encodes CDR1 SGHTA and CDR2 FQGNSA.

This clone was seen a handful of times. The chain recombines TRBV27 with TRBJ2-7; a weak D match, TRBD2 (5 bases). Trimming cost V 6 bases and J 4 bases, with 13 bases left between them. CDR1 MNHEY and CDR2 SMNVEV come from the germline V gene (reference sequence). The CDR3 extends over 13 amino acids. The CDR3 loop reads CASSPGMQYEQYF. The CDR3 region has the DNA TGTGCCAGCAGCCCGGGGATGCAATACGAGCAGTACTTC.

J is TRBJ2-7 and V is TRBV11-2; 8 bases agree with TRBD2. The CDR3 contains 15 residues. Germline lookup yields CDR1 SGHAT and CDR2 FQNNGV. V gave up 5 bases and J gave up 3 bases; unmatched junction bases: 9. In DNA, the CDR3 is TGTGCCAGCAGCCCTCGGCGGGGGGAAGGCTACGAGCAGTACTTC. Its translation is CASSPRRGEGYEQYF.

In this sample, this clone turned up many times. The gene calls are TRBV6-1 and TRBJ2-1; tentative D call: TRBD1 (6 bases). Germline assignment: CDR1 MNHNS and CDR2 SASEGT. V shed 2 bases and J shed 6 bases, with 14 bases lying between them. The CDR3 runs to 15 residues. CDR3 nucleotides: TGTGCCAGCAGTGAAACGGCAGGGGAAGGCAATGAGCAGTTCTTC. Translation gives CASSETAGEGNEQFF.

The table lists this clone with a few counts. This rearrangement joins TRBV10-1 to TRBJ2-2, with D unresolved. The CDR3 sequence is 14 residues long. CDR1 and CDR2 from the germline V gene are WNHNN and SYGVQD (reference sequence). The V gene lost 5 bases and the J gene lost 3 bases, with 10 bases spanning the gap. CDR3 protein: CASSPARYTGELFF. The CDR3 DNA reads TGCGCCAGCAGTCCTGCCCGTTACACCGGGGAGCTGTTTTTT.

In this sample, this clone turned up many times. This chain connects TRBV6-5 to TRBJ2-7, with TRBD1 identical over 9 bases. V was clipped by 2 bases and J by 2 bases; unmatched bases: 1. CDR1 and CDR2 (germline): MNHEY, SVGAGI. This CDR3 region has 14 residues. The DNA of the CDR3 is TGTGCCAGCAGTTACCGGGACAGGGCCTACGAGCAGTACTTC. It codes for CASSYRDRAYEQYF.

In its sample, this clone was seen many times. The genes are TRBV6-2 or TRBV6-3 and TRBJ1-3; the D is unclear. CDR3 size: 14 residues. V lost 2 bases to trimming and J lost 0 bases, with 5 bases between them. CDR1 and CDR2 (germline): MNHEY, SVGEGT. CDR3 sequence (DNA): TGTGCCAGCAGTTACGGCAGCTCTGGAAACACCATATATTTT. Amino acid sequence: CASSYGSSGNTIYF.

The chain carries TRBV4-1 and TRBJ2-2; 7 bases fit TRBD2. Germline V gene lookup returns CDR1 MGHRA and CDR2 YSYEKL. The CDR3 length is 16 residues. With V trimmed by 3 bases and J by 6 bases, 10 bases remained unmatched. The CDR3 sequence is CASSHPGEGRPGELFF. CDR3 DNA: TGCGCCAGCAGCCACCCTGGGGAGGGGAGGCCCGGGGAGCTGTTTTTT.

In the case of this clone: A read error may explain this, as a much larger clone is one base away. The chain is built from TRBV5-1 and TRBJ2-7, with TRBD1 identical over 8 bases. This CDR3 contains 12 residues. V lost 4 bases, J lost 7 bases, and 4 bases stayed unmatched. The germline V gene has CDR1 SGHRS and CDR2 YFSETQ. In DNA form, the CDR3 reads TGCGCCAGCAGCAGGGGACAGGTGGAGCAGTACTTC. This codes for CASSRGQVEQYF.